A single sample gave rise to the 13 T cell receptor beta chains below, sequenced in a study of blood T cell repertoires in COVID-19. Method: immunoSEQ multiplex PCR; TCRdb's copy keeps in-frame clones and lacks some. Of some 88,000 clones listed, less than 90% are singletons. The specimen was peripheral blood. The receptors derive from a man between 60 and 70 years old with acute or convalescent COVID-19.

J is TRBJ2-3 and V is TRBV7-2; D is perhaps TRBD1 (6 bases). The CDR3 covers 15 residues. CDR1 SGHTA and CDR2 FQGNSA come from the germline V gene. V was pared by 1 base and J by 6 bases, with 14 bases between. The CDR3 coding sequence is TGTGCCAGCAGCTTAGTGTCCCGGGGACACGATACGCAGTATTTT. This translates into CASSLVSRGHDTQYF.

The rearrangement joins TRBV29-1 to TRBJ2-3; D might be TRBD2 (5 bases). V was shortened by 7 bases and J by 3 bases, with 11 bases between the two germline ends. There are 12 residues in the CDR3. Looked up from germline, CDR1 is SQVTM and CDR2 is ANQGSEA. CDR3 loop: CSANGVTDTQYF. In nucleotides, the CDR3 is TGCAGCGCGAACGGGGTGACAGATACGCAGTATTTT.

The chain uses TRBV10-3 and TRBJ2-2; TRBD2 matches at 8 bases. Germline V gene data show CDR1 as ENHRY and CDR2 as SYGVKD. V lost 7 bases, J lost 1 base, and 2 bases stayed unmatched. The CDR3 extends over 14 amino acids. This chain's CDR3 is CAIKTSGNTGELFF. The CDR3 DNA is TGTGCCATCAAAACTAGCGGGAACACCGGGGAGCTGTTTTTT.

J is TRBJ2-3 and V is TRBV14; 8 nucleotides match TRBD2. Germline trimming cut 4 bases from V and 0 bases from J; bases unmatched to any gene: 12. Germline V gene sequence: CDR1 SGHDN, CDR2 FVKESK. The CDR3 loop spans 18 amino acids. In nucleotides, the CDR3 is TGTGCCAGCAGCCCCCGAGCGGGGCGGGGGGAGAGCACAGATACGCAGTATTTT. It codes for CASSPRAGRGESTDTQYF.

CDR3 residues: CASSVTVEGPQHF. In DNA form, the CDR3 reads TGTGCCAGCAGCGTAACAGTGGAAGGGCCCCAGCATTTT. The chain carries TRBV9 and TRBJ1-5; no clear D gene. CDR1 is SGDLS, CDR2 YYNGEE, per germline. The CDR3 spans 13 residues. The V and J ends lost 1 base and 9 bases respectively, with 11 bases between them.

As DNA, the CDR3 is TGTGCCGGGGGAGGGCCAGGGGACGTCGGCACTGAAGCTTTCTTT. This gives the protein CAGGGPGDVGTEAFF. The chain couples TRBV2 to TRBJ1-1; tentative D call: TRBD1 (6 bases). This CDR3 is built from 15 residues. V was shortened by 11 bases and J by 4 bases, with 23 bases between the two germline ends. The germline gives CDR1 SNHLY, CDR2 FYNNEI.

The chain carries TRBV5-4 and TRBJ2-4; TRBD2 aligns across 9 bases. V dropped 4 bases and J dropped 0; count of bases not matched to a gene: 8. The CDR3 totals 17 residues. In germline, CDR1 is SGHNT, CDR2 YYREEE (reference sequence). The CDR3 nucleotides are TGTGCCAGCAGCGCGGGGGGGCAGAGGCTAGCCAAAAACATTCAGTACTTC. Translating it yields CASSAGGQRLAKNIQYF.

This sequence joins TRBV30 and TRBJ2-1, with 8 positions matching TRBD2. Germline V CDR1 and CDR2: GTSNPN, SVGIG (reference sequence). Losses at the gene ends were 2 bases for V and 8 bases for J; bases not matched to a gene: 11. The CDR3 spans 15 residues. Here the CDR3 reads CAWSMNSGVGYEQFF. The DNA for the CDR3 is TGTGCCTGGAGTATGAATAGCGGGGTGGGCTATGAGCAGTTCTTC.

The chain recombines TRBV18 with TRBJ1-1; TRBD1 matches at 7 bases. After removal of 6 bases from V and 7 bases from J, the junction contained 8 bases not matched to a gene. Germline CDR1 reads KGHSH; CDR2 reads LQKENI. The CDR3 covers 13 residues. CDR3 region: CASSPGQVGEAFF. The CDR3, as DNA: TGTGCCAGCTCCCCTGGACAGGTTGGTGAAGCTTTCTTT.

CDR3 protein: CASSPGWTNEKLFF. The CDR3 nucleotides are TGTGCCAGTTCCCCAGGTTGGACTAATGAAAAACTGTTTTTT. J is TRBJ1-4 and V is TRBV19; no clear D. This CDR3 region has 14 residues. CDR1 and CDR2 from the germline V gene are LNHDA and SQIVND (reference sequence). Trimming removed 8 bases from V and 2 bases from J, with 12 bases in between.

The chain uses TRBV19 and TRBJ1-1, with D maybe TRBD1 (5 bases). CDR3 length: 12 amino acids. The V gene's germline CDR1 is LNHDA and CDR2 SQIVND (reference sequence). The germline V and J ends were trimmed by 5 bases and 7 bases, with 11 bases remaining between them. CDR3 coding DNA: TGTGCCAGTAGTCCCCGGGGGGGTGAAGCTTTCTTT. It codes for CASSPRGGEAFF.

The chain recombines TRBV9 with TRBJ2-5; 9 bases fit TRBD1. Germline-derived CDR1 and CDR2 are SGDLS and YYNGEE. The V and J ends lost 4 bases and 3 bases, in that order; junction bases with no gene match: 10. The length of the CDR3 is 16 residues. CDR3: CASSPFSGTGKETQYF. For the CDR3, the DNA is TGTGCCAGCAGCCCTTTTTCCGGGACAGGGAAAGAGACCCAGTACTTC.

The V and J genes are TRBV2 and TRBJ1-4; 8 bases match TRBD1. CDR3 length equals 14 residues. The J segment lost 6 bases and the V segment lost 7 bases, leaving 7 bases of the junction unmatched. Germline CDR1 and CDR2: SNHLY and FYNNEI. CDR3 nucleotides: TGTGCCAGCACCTGGACAGGGCGGGATGAAAAACTGTTTTTT. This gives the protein CASTWTGRDEKLFF.